The entry below gives a single T cell receptor (beta chain) sequence along with its context. Its antigen is not known. Terminally differentiated effector memory CD45RA+ cells were excluded by CCR7 positive selection of CD45RO-negative cells. This specimen comes from a study of shared clonotypes between healthy human individuals. Overall study findings and caveats: The study found lower generation probabilities in non-shared clonotypes than in those shared by all four donors. Between several donors, naive CD4 clonotypes were shared at a level of about 5%.

Trimming took 6 bases from V and 4 from J, leaving 13 bases between them. The CDR3 runs 13 residues. The germline CDR1 and CDR2 sequences are MNHEY and SMNVEV (reference sequence). Generated by immunoSEQ multiplex PCR, the TCRdb table keeps only in-frame clones and is missing some. The table has hundreds of thousands of clones, about 91% seen once. This receptor was obtained from a man aged 25-40 years in good health. Source material: naive CD8+ T cells sorted from blood. V is TRBV27 and J is TRBJ2-7; D not certain. The CDR3: CASRLQEPYEQYF. CDR3 coding DNA: TGTGCCAGCAGGCTCCAGGAACCATACGAGCAGTACTTC.